The 5 T cell receptor beta chains presented below share a single source sample, sequenced in a study of radiotherapy plus CTLA-4 blockade in lung cancer. The assay was immunoSEQ multiplex PCR, and TCRdb's table has in-frame clones only and misses some. Of 85,000 to 100,000 clones listed, approximately 86% are singletons. The sample was peripheral blood, taken from a patient treated with radiotherapy plus ipilimumab. The receptors here all came from a human donor with non-small cell lung cancer that progressed on radiotherapy plus ipilimumab.

This clone came up a few times. This chain links TRBV6-1 with TRBJ1-3; D perhaps matches TRBD1 (5 bases). The germline CDR1 and CDR2 sequences are MNHNS and SASEGT. This CDR3 region has 16 residues. Trimming removed 0 bases at V and 4 bases at J, with 13 bases between. Here the CDR3 DNA reads TGTGCCAGCAGTGAAGCGCCCAGGGTTGGCGGAAACACCATATATTTT. It codes for CASSEAPRVGGNTIYF.

The chain links TRBV28 to TRBJ2-7, with TRBD1 as a possible D gene (6 bases). V gave up 7 bases and J gave up 2 bases, with 15 bases separating them. This CDR3 comprises 14 residues. Germline V gene lookup returns CDR1 MDHEN and CDR2 SYDVKM. The CDR3 region is CASTSTGRTYEQYF. CDR3 DNA: TGTGCCAGCACCTCGACAGGACGAACCTACGAGCAGTACTTC.

This chain uses TRBV6-6 with TRBJ2-2; D not certain. Germline lookup yields CDR1 MNHNY and CDR2 SVGAGI (reference sequence). CDR3 length: 15 residues. V shed 4 bases and J shed 3 bases, with 12 bases lying between them. Here the CDR3 DNA reads TGTGCCAGCAGTTCCCCAGGACGGGACACCGGGGAGCTGTTTTTT. This encodes CASSSPGRDTGELFF.

The genes are TRBV9 and TRBJ2-1, with TRBD2 matching 11 bases. Trimming took 4 bases from V and 6 from J; bases not matched to a gene: 6. The germline V gene has CDR1 SGDLS and CDR2 YYNGEE. The CDR3 has 15 amino acids. The CDR3 sequence: CASSPPTSGSNEQFF. DNA of the CDR3: TGTGCCAGCAGCCCCCCCACTAGCGGGAGCAATGAGCAGTTCTTC.

This rearrangement joins TRBV7-9 to TRBJ2-7, with TRBD1 matching over 7 bases. The V segment lost 1 base and the J segment 4 bases; nucleotides outside the gene matches: 4. Germline assignment: CDR1 SEHNR and CDR2 FQNEAQ (reference sequence). The CDR3 is made up of 14 amino acids. Here the CDR3 reads CASSLGQGGYEQYF. CDR3 coding DNA: TGTGCCAGCAGCTTAGGACAGGGTGGGTACGAGCAGTACTTC.